The 20 T cell receptor beta chains below were found in one sample sequenced in a study of vaccination effects on CD4 cells after COVID-19. The culture ran for around 10 days before CD4+ T cells were isolated. PCR confirmed that the person was infected with SARS-CoV-2 between March and December 2020. The vaccine given was either BNT162b2 or mRNA-1273, in two doses. Profiling relied on immunoSEQ multiplex PCR, and the TCRdb table lists in-frame clones only, not all of them. The sample holds under 40,000 clones, around 72% seen once. What these receptors recognize is not known. The specimen comprised CD4+ T cells from PBMCs cultured without peptide, sampled after COVID-19 vaccination. The receptor set was obtained from a human donor who had a prior SARS-CoV-2 infection.

This clone has a single count. The chain uses TRBV19 and TRBJ1-1; 7 bases map to TRBD1. The J segment lost 1 base and the V segment lost 4 bases, leaving 6 bases of the junction unmatched. The germline V gene encodes CDR1 LNHDA and CDR2 SQIVND (reference sequence). This CDR3 has 15 residues. The CDR3 loop is CASSRAGTENTEAFF. The CDR3 DNA reads as TGTGCCAGTAGTAGAGCCGGGACAGAGAACACTGAAGCTTTCTTT.

This clone showed up just a few times. The gene calls are TRBV7-3 and TRBJ2-1; 8 nucleotides line up with TRBD2. The V gene end was trimmed by 5 bases and the J gene end by 5 bases; junction bases not matched to a gene: 2. The CDR3 sequence is 13 residues long. CDR1 is SGHTA and CDR2 is FQGTGA in the germline V gene. Here the CDR3 reads CASSAGGHNEQFF. CDR3 DNA: TGTGCCAGCAGCGCGGGGGGCCACAATGAGCAGTTCTTC.

This clone was seen a handful of times. This chain joins TRBV5-1 and TRBJ1-6; D gene ambiguous. CDR3 length equals 13 residues. Germline CDR1 reads SGHRS; CDR2 reads YFSETQ. Trimming pared 1 base from V and 10 bases from J, leaving 9 bases between. This CDR3 reads CASSLSQESPLHF. The CDR3 DNA reads TGCGCCAGCAGCTTGAGTCAGGAATCACCCCTCCACTTT.

There are a few counts of this clone. The chain carries TRBV3-1 (or the pseudogene TRBV3-2) and TRBJ1-1, with TRBD1 as a possible D gene (5 bases). V lost 4 bases to trimming and J lost 1 base, with 7 bases between them. Germline V gene sequence: CDR1 LGHDT, CDR2 YNNKEL (reference sequence). The CDR3 sequence is 13 residues long. DNA for the CDR3: TGTGCCAGCAGCCCTGGACAGAACACTGAAGCTTTCTTT. Translating it yields CASSPGQNTEAFF.

This clone was counted a single time. V usage is TRBV3-1 (or the pseudogene TRBV3-2) and J usage is TRBJ1-2; TRBD1 matches 7 bases. Per the germline V gene, CDR1 is LGHDT and CDR2 is YNNKEL (reference sequence). The length of the CDR3 is 14 residues. The ends lost 3 bases at V and 7 bases at J; junction bases unmatched: 8. DNA of the CDR3: TGTGCCAGCAGCCAGTTCAGGGGGACCCGTGGCTACACCTTC. Its protein product is CASSQFRGTRGYTF.

This clone occurred a few times. The gene calls are TRBV7-9 and TRBJ1-6; D is possibly TRBD1 (6 bases). The V end was cut by 1 base, the J end by 14 bases, with 9 bases between. Germline loops: CDR1 SEHNR, CDR2 FQNEAQ (reference sequence). The CDR3 is made up of 12 amino acids. The CDR3 DNA reads as TGTGCCAGCAGCTTAGATGACAGGTCCCTCCACTTT. Translating gives CASSLDDRSLHF.

The V call is TRBV4-2, the J call TRBJ1-5; tentatively, D is TRBD1 (6 bases). The V end lost 0 bases, the J end lost 3 bases, and 12 bases lay between the germline ends. The CDR3 length is 16 residues. CDR1 is LGHNA and CDR2 is YNFKEQ in the germline V gene. The CDR3 nucleotides read TGTGCCAGCAGCCAAGATCCGACAGGCTACAATCAGCCCCAGCATTTT. Translated: CASSQDPTGYNQPQHF.

The CDR3 protein is CASTSAGPRQPQHF. DNA of the CDR3: TGTGCCAGCACATCCGCGGGCCCGCGGCAGCCCCAGCATTTT. The chain links TRBV6-5 to TRBJ1-5; D ambiguous. The CDR3 runs to 14 residues. The germline V and J ends were trimmed by 7 bases and 7 bases, with 17 bases remaining between them. Germline V CDR1 and CDR2: MNHEY, SVGAGI.

Only a few counts were recorded for this clone. The gene calls are TRBV7-2 and TRBJ2-3; 7 nucleotides match TRBD2. The ends lost 4 bases at V and 4 bases at J; junction bases unmatched: 8. CDR1 SGHTA and CDR2 FQGNSA come from the germline V gene. The CDR3 spans 15 residues. The CDR3, as DNA: TGTGCCAGCAGCTCGCCTAAGACTAGCCCAGATACGCAGTATTTT. Residues: CASSSPKTSPDTQYF. The variable domain in full, with the rest retrieved from reference TRBV7-2 and TRBJ2-3, is GAGVSQSPSNKVTEKGKDVELRCDPISGHTALYWYRQSLGQGLEFLIYFQGNSAPDKSGLPSDRFSAERTGGSVSTLTIQRTQQEDSAVYLCASSSPKTSPDTQYFGPGTRLTVL.

This clone has a handful of counts. The V and J genes are TRBV19 and TRBJ2-2; 11 nucleotides match TRBD1. V trimming: 7 bases; J trimming: 5 bases; junction bases outside the gene matches: 6. Germline V CDR1 and CDR2: LNHDA, SQIVND (reference sequence). The CDR3 is 15 amino acids. CDR3 coding DNA: TGTGCCAGTACTACCGGGACAGGGGGAACCGGGGAGCTGTTTTTT. Translated, it gives CASTTGTGGTGELFF.

This clone was picked up one time. The chain is built from TRBV30 and TRBJ2-7; a possible D gene is TRBD1 (5 bases). With 1 base removed from V and 3 bases from J, the gap between germline ends came to 10 bases. Germline V gene sequence: CDR1 GTSNPN, CDR2 SVGIG (reference sequence). This CDR3 has 13 amino acids. This CDR3 reads CAWSAGLNYEQYF. The DNA for the CDR3 is TGTGCCTGGAGTGCAGGGTTAAACTACGAGCAGTACTTC.

J is TRBJ1-2 and V is TRBV6-1, with D hard to call. This CDR3 has 16 residues. Germline V CDR1 and CDR2: MNHNS, SASEGT. Trimming stripped 4 bases from V and 1 base from J, with 16 bases between. The CDR3, as DNA: TGTGCCAGCAGTGGCCTAACGACGGGGAATAACTATGGCTACACCTTC. Amino acid sequence: CASSGLTTGNNYGYTF.

The chain combines TRBV10-3 with TRBJ2-1; D is possibly TRBD1 or TRBD2 (6 bases each). The V gene's germline CDR1 is ENHRY and CDR2 SYGVKD. This CDR3 has 13 amino acids. Trimming shortened V by 0 bases and J by 10 bases, and 10 bases separated the two germline ends. CDR3 coding DNA: TGTGCCATCAGTGAGTCGGGGGGCCCGGAGCAGTTCTTC. Its protein is CAISESGGPEQFF.

The rearrangement links TRBV3-1 (or the pseudogene TRBV3-2) to TRBJ2-1; D not resolved. From germline, CDR1 is LGHDT and CDR2 YNNKEL (reference sequence). Trimming removed 0 bases from V and 4 bases from J, with 7 bases in between. CDR3 length: 14 residues. DNA for the CDR3: TGTGCCAGCAGCCAAGATTGGGGATACAATGAGCAGTTCTTC. This codes for CASSQDWGYNEQFF.

This clone showed up just a few times. The V call is TRBV30, the J call TRBJ2-1, with TRBD2 matching 9 bases. Germline V lookup: CDR1 GTSNPN, CDR2 SVGIG (reference sequence). V shed 2 bases and J 1 base; nucleotides not matched to a gene: 6. The CDR3 loop spans 16 amino acids. The CDR3 region has the DNA TGTGCCTGGAGTTTTGCCGGACTAGCGTCCTACAATGAGCAGTTCTTC. Amino acids: CAWSFAGLASYNEQFF.

DNA for the CDR3: TGTGCTAGTGGCATGGAGGGGGCAGTAAAGGCGGCCCAGCATTTT. Amino acids: CASGMEGAVKAAQHF. The chain uses TRBV12-5 and TRBJ1-5; 7 bases align to TRBD1. The CDR3 extends over 15 amino acids. V shed 6 bases, J shed 11 bases, and the junction held 16 bases outside the gene matches. Germline CDR1 is LGHNT and CDR2 is FRNRAP.

The chain employs TRBV5-1 and TRBJ1-1; TRBD1 is a possible D gene (6 bases). Germline V gene data show CDR1 as SGHRS and CDR2 as YFSETQ. Trimming took off 6 bases at V and 5 bases at J, with 17 bases between the two ends. The CDR3 loop spans 14 amino acids. The CDR3 DNA reads TGCGCCAGCAAAAAGGGGGGTACGAGGACTGAAGCTTTCTTT. Translating gives CASKKGGTRTEAFF.

This chain's CDR3 is CASSFSLGLGTGELFF. In DNA form, the CDR3 reads TGTGCCAGCAGCTTTTCTCTGGGGCTGGGAACCGGGGAGCTGTTTTTT. J is TRBJ2-2 and V is TRBV5-4, with D possibly being TRBD1 (5 bases). CDR3 length: 16 residues. In germline, CDR1 is SGHNT, CDR2 YYREEE (reference sequence). With 2 bases removed from V and 5 bases from J, the gap between germline ends came to 16 bases. The whole variable domain, remainder taken from reference TRBV5-4 and TRBJ2-2, is ETGVTQSPTHLIKTRGQQVTLRCSSQSGHNTVSWYQQALGQGPQFIFQYYREEENGRGNFPPRFSGLQFPNYSSELNVNALELDDSALYLCASSFSLGLGTGELFFGEGSRLTVL.

The CDR3 sequence: CASSPGQGGTYGYTF. CDR3 nucleotides: TGTGCCAGCTCACCAGGACAGGGGGGAACGTATGGCTACACCTTC. The rearrangement links TRBV18 to TRBJ1-2, with TRBD1 identical over 10 bases. This CDR3 has 15 amino acids. Trimming removed 2 bases from V and 5 bases from J; junction bases left unmatched: 5. Germline-derived CDR1 and CDR2 are KGHSH and LQKENI.

The chain employs TRBV6-5 and TRBJ2-2; 10 bases are shared with TRBD2. Germline V gene sequence: CDR1 MNHEY, CDR2 SVGAGI. V gave up 6 bases and J gave up 6 bases; unmatched junction bases: 7. There are 15 residues in the CDR3. The CDR3 is CASSGGAGGPGELFF. In DNA form, the CDR3 reads TGTGCCAGCAGCGGAGGAGCGGGAGGGCCCGGGGAGCTGTTTTTT.